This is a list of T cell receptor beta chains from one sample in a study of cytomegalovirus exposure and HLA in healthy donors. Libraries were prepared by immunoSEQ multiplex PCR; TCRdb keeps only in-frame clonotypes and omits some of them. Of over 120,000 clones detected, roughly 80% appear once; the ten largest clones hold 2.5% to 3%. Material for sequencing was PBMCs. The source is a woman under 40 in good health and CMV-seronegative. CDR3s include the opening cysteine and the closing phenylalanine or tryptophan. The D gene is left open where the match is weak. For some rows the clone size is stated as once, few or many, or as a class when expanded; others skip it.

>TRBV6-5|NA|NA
CASSWWRENTEAFF
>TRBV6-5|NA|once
CASTRTGNEQFF
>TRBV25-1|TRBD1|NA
CASSEAGGVYGYTF
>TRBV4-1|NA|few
CASSQDRGSYSYEQYF
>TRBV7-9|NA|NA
CASSLVMNTEAFF
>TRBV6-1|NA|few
CASSEGGGQGGNTIYF
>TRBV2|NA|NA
CASSRGGPNTGELFF
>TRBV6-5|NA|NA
CASSYSWYDEAEAFF
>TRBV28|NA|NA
CASISRGKAQHF
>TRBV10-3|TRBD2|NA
CAISDHPEDGTSYEQYF
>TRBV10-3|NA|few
CAISEGRGDAEAFF
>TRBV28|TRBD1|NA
CASSTRSGTGSYEQYF
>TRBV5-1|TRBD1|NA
CASSINRGQETQYF
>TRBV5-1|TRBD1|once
CASSQSPTGHGYTF
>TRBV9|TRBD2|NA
CASSPIPILAGGEQYF
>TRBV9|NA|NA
CASSVTPGAVELFF
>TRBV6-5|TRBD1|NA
CASSYLPRDRAFF
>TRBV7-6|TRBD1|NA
CASSRDRYLTKQYF
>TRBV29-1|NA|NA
CSVELAETQYF
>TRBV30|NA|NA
CAGRDTNYGYTF
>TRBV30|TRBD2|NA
CAWTTGGAADTQYF
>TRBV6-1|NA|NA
CASSDREAYGYTF
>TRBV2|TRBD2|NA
CAIGRDTQYF
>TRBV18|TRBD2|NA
CASSRREGETQYF
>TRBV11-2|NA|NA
CASSLNRGNTIYF
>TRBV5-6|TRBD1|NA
CASSAPRTGAIETQYF